This T cell receptor beta chain was recovered during a study of breast tumors, draining lymph nodes, adjacent tissues. Germline CDR1 and CDR2: KGHSH and LQKENI. The CDR3 contains 12 residues. General study results and limits: Tumors had less TCR diversity than lymph nodes, more than nontumor tissue.

Samples came from axillary lymph nodes draining the breast cancer. This clonotype has ten or more counts. What it binds is unknown. The germline gene is not matched at one end of the junction; a read error may be the cause. TCRdb passed the multiplex PCR reads through MiXCR, listing each CDR3 protein once. This sample carries around 100,000 distinct CDR3 sequences, less than 25% of them seen once, and the ten largest clones take approximately 1.3%. This receptor was obtained from a female donor with breast cancer. Some clones in this sample may be carry-over from other donors' samples. This chain connects TRBV18 to TRBJ2-7; maybe TRBD2 (5 bases). Sample: axillary lymph node tissue. CDR3 protein: CASSGLGTEVSF. CDR3 sequence (DNA): TGTGCCAGCTCAGGACTCGGAACAGAGGTCTCCTTC.